The T cell receptor (beta chain) described here comes from a study of shared clonotypes between healthy human individuals. Points from the study as a whole: All-four-donor shared clonotypes had higher generation probabilities than non-shared clonotypes did. Clonotype sharing among the donors was expected to vary with sequencing depth. With a handful of donors compared, around 5.4% of naive CD4 clonotypes were shared.

As to this clone: Its antigen remains unknown.

Both subsets, CD45RA+ naive and CD45RA-negative memory, were split from the CD4+ cells. Assay: immunoSEQ multiplex PCR; the TCRdb copy retains only in-frame clones and omits some. The sample carries some 2,000,000 clones, roughly 94% recorded once. Germline CDR1 and CDR2: MGHRA and YSYEKL. V lost 0 bases, J lost 4 bases, and 9 bases lay in between. The CDR3 length is 14 residues. V usage is TRBV4-1 and J usage is TRBJ2-5, with D hard to call. The sample comprised naive CD4+ T cells sorted from blood. Subset of the sample: CD45RA+ positively selected. The sequence came from a man aged 18 to 30 in good health. The CDR3 nucleotides are TGCGCCAGCAGCCAAGACTGGCCGTCAGAGACCCAGTACTTC. Translated: CASSQDWPSETQYF.